This T cell receptor beta chain emerged from a study of T cell repertoires in cytomegalovirus infection. As to this clonotype: Antigen: not known.

CDR1 is SGDLS, CDR2 YYNGEE, per germline. The CDR3 is 18 amino acids. Germline trimming cut 3 bases from V and 4 bases from J; bases unmatched to any gene: 13. TCRdb re-called the reads through MiXCR, storing one row per CDR3 protein. The sample contains 700,000 to 900,000 distinct CDR3 sequences, approximately 32% of which appear only once. This clonotype was obtained from a human donor in good health (CMV status not recorded). Some clones in this sample may be carry-over from other donors' samples. This chain connects TRBV9 to TRBJ1-5, with TRBD1 matching 10 bases. Material: cultured CD8+ T cells from PBMCs, obtained from culture after CMV antigen stimulation. The CDR3 DNA is TGTGCCAGCAGCGCGGACCCAGGGGACAGGGGATTTAATCAGCCCCAGCATTTT. Its translation is CASSADPGDRGFNQPQHF.